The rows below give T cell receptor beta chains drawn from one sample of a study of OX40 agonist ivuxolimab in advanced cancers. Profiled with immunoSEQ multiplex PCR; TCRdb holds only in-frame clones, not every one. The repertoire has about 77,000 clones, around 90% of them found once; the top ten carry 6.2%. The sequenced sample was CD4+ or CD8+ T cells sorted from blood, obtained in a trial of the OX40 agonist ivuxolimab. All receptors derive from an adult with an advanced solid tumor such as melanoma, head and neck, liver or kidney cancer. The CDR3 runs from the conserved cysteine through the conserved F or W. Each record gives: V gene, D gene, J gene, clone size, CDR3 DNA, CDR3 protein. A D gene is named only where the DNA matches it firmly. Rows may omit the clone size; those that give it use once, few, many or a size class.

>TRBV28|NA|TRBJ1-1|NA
TGTGCCAGCAGTCTCTCAGCGGGGGGCTCTGAAGCTTTCTTT
CASSLSAGGSEAFF
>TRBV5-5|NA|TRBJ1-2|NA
TGTGCCAGCAGCCTTACCCCAGGGTCCGGCGGCTACACCTTC
CASSLTPGSGGYTF
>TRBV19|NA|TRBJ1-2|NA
TGTGCCAGTAGTGGGACTTCTGTTCTCGGGGGCTACACCTTC
CASSGTSVLGGYTF
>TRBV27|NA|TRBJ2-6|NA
TGTGCCAGCAGTTTTCAGGTCTACGGGGCCAACGTCCTGACTTTC
CASSFQVYGANVLTF
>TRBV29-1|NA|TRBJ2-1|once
TGCAGCGTTGAAGAATATAGTGAGCAGTTCTTC
CSVEEYSEQFF
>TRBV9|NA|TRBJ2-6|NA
TGTGCCAGCAGCGTAGGAGGGGGATCTGGGGCCAACGTCCTGACTTTC
CASSVGGGSGANVLTF
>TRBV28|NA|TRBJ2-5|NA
TGTGCCAGCAGCGGGGGGACCCAGTACTTC
CASSGGTQYF
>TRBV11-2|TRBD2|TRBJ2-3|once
TGTGCCAGCAGCCCCGGGACTAGCGGTACTACGCAGTATTTT
CASSPGTSGTTQYF
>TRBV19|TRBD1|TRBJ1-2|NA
TGTGCCAGTAGTATAGAGGGGACAGGAGGAGGCTACACCTTC
CASSIEGTGGGYTF
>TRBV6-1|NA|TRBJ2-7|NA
TGTGCCAGCAGTGCCGCCGGGGAGCAGTACTTC
CASSAAGEQYF